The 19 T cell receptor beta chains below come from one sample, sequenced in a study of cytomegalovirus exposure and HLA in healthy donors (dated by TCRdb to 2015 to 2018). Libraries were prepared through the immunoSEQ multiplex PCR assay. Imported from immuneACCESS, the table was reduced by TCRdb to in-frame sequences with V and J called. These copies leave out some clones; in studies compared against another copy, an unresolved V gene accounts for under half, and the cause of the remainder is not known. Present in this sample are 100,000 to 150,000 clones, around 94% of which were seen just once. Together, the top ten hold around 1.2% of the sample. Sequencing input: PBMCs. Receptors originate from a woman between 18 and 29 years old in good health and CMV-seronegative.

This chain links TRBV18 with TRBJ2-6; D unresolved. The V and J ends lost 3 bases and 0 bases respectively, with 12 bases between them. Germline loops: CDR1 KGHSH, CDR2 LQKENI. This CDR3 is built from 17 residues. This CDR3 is CASSPGASFSGANVLTF. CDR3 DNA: TGTGCCAGCTCACCGGGCGCCTCCTTCTCTGGGGCCAACGTCCTGACTTTC. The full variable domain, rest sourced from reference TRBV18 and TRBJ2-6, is NAGVMQNPRHLVRRRGQEARLRCSPMKGHSHVYWYRQLPEEGLKFMVYLQKENIIDESGMPKERFSAEFPKEGPSILRIQQVVRGDSAAYFCASSPGASFSGANVLTFGAGSRLTVL.

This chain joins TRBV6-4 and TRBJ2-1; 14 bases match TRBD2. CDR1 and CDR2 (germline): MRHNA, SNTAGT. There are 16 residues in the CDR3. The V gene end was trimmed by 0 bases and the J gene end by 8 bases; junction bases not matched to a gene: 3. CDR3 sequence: CASSDSGLAGVDEQFF. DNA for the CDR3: TGTGCCAGCAGTGACTCGGGACTAGCGGGGGTCGATGAGCAGTTCTTC.

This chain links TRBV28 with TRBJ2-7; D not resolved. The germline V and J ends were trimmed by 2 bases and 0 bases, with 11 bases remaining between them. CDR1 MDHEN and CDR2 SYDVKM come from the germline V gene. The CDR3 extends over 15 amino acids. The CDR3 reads CASSLGVSSSYEQYF. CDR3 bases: TGTGCCAGCAGTTTAGGAGTCTCGAGCTCCTACGAGCAGTACTTC.

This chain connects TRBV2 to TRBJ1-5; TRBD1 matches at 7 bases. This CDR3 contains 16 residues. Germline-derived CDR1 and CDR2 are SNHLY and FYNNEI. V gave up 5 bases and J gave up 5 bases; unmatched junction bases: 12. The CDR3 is CASSQSSTGRDQPQHF. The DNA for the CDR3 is TGTGCCAGCAGTCAGTCTTCGACAGGGAGAGATCAGCCCCAGCATTTT.

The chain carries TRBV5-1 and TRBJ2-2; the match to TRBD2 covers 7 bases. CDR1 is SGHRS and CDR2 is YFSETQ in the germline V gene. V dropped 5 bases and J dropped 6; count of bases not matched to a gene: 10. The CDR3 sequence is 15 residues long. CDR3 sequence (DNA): TGCGCCAGCAGGCCCGCTCCGGGAGGCTCCGGGGAGCTGTTTTTT. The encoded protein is CASRPAPGGSGELFF.

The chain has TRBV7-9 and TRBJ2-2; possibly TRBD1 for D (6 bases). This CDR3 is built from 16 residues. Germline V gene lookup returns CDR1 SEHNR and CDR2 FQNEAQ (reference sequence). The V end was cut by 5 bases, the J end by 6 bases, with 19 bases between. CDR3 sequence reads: CASSHYYRVDPGELFF. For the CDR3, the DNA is TGTGCCAGCAGCCATTACTACAGGGTTGACCCCGGGGAGCTGTTTTTT.

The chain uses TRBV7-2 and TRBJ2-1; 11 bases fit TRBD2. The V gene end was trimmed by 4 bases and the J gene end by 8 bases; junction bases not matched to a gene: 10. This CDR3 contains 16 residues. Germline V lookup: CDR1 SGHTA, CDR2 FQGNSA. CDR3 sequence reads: CASSSPTSGSVYEQFF. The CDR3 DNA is TGTGCCAGCAGCTCCCCAACTAGCGGGAGTGTCTATGAGCAGTTCTTC.

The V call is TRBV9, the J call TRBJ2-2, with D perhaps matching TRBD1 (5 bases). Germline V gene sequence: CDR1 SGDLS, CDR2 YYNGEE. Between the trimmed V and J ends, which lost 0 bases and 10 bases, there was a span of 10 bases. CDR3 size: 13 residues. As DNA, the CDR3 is TGTGCCAGCAGCGTAGAGGGGCAAGAGGAGCTGTTTTTT. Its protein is CASSVEGQEELFF.

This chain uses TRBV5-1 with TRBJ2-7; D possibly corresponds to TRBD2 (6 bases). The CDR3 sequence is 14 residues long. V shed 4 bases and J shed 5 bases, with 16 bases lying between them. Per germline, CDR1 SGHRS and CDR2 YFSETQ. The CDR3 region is CASSRRGTGDEQYF. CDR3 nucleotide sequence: TGCGCCAGCAGCAGGAGGGGTACGGGGGACGAGCAGTACTTC.

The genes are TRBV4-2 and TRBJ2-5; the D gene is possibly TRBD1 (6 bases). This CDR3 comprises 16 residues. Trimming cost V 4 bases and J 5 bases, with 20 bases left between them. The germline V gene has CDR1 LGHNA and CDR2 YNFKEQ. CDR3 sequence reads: CASSPTGRRSGETQYF. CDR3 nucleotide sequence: TGTGCCAGCAGCCCAACAGGGAGAAGGTCTGGGGAGACCCAGTACTTC.

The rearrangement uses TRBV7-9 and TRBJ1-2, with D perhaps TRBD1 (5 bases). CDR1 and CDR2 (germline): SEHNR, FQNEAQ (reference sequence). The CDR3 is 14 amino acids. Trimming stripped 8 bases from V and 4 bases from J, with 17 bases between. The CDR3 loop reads CASSTGGSAYGYTF. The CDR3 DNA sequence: TGTGCCAGCTCCACCGGGGGGTCGGCCTATGGCTACACCTTC.

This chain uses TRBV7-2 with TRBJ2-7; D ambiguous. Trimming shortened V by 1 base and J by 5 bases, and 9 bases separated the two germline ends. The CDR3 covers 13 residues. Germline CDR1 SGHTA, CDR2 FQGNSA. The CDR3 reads CASSLGLVHEQYF. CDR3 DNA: TGTGCCAGCAGCTTAGGGCTTGTCCACGAGCAGTACTTC. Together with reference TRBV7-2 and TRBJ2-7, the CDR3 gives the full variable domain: GAGVSQSPSNKVTEKGKDVELRCDPISGHTALYWYRQSLGQGLEFLIYFQGNSAPDKSGLPSDRFSAERTGGSVSTLTIQRTQQEDSAVYLCASSLGLVHEQYFGPGTRLTVT.

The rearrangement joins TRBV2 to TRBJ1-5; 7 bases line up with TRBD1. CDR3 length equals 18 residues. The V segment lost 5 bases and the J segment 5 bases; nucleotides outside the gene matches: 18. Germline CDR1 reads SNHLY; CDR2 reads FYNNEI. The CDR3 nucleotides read TGTGCCAGCAGTCCGCGCGTCGACCCCGGGACAGTCTATCAGCCCCAGCATTTT. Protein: CASSPRVDPGTVYQPQHF. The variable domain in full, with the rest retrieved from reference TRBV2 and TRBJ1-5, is EPEVTQTPSHQVTQMGQEVILRCVPISNHLYFYWYRQILGQKVEFLVSFYNNEISEKSEIFDDQFSVERPDGSNFTLKIRSTKLEDSAMYFCASSPRVDPGTVYQPQHFGDGTRLSIL.

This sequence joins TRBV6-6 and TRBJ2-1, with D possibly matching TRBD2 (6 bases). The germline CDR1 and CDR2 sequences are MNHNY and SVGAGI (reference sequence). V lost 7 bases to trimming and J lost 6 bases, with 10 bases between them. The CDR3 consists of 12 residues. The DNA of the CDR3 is TGTGCCAGCACCCGACTAGGCAATGAGCAGTTCTTC. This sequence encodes CASTRLGNEQFF.

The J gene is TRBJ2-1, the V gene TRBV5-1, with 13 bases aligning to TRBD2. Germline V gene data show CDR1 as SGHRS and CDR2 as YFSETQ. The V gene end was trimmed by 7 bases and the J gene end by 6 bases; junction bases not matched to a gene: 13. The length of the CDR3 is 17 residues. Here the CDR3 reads CASSQGLAGLLRNEQFF. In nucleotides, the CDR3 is TGCGCCAGCTCACAGGGACTAGCGGGGTTATTACGCAATGAGCAGTTCTTC.

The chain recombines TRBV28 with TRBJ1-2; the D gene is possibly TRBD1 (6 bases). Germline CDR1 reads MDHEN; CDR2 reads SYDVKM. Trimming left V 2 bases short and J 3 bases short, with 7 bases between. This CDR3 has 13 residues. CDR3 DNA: TGTGCCAGCAGTTTAAACAGGGACTATGGCTACACCTTC. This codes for CASSLNRDYGYTF.

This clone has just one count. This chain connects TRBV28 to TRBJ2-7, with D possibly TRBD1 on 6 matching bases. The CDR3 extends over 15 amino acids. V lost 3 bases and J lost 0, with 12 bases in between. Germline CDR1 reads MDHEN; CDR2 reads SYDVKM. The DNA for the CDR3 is TGTGCCAGCAGTTTGAACCGGGACACCTCCTACGAGCAGTACTTC. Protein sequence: CASSLNRDTSYEQYF.

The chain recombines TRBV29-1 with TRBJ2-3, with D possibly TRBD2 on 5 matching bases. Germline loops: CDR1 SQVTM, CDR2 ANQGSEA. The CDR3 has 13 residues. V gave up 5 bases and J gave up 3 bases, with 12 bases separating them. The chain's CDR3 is CSVSGLQTDTQYF. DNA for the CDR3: TGCAGCGTTAGCGGTTTGCAAACAGATACGCAGTATTTT.

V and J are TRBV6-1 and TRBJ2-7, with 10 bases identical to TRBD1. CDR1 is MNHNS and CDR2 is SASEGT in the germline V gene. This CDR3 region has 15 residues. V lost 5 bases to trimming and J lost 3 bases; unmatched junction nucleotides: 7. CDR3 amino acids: CASSPLTGGFYEQYF. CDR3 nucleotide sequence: TGTGCCAGCAGTCCGTTGACAGGGGGCTTCTACGAGCAGTACTTC.